The clone carrying this TCR beta chain is deemed large. Its specificity is not known. Per germline, CDR1 LNHDA and CDR2 SQIVND (reference sequence). The V gene end was trimmed by 7 bases and the J gene end by 6 bases; junction bases not matched to a gene: 13. This CDR3 is built from 16 residues. The record originates from a study of circulating CD8 cells and anti-PD-1 response in melanoma. For the study at large: About 50% of the 13 melanoma patients received first-line anti-PD-1 therapy.

Study outcomes and limitations: Published repertoire comparisons used only baseline and M1 samples from a small cohort with few responders. No tumor material was available, so peptide assays assessed reactivity.

Four subsets defined by PD-1 and/or TIGIT were sorted from live CD3+CD8+TCRalphabeta+ cells. Using approximately 15 ng of total RNA, TCR libraries were made with the QIAseq Immune Repertoire TCR panel. TCRdb processed the reads anew with MiXCR; each CDR3 protein has one entry. The sample includes 450 to 700 distinct CDR3 sequences, 5.6% seen only once; the top ten take about 31%. The chain uses TRBV19 and TRBJ2-2, with 8 bases fitting TRBD1. The source material was CD8+ T cells from PBMCs, sampled at baseline or after one month of anti-PD-1 therapy (not recorded which). This TCR came from a human donor with melanoma. CDR3 DNA: TGTGCCAGTAACCTTGGACAGGGTTTCTTGGCCGGGGAGCTGTTTTTT. Residues: CASNLGQGFLAGELFF.